These T cell receptor beta chains were read from a single sample in a study of identical twins. TCRdb recomputed calls from the 5' RACE reads with MiXCR, one row per CDR3 protein. This table holds hundreds of thousands of distinct CDR3 sequences, 5.5% to 8% found once. A further study also used this sample, focusing on yellow fever vaccine responses in identical twins.

Material for sequencing was memory (CD45RO+) T cells sorted from blood. The source of these receptors is a woman aged 18-30 years in good health. The CDR3 runs from the conserved cysteine through the conserved F or W. Each record gives: clone size, D gene, V gene, J gene, CDR3 protein, CDR3 DNA. The D gene is left open where the match is weak. Clone size is given for some rows only: seen once, a few or many times, or a class if the clone is expanded.

abundance: -
d_gene: TRBD2
v_gene: TRBV4-1
j_gene: TRBJ2-1
CDR3aa: CASSQEASGSVNEQFF
CDR3nt: TGCGCCAGCAGCCAAGAGGCTAGCGGGAGTGTCAATGAGCAGTTCTTC

abundance: few
d_gene: -
v_gene: TRBV7-2
j_gene: TRBJ1-2
CDR3aa: CASSYTGRGYTF
CDR3nt: TGTGCCAGCAGCTATACAGGGCGTGGCTACACCTTC

abundance: many
d_gene: TRBD2
v_gene: TRBV10-3
j_gene: TRBJ2-1
CDR3aa: CAVGTSGGGLSHEQFF
CDR3nt: TGTGCTGTCGGGACTAGCGGGGGGGGGCTTTCACATGAGCAGTTCTTC

abundance: -
d_gene: -
v_gene: TRBV9
j_gene: TRBJ2-7
CDR3aa: CASSGLSGGEQYF
CDR3nt: TGTGCCAGCAGCGGCCTCAGTGGGGGCGAGCAGTACTTC

abundance: many
d_gene: TRBD2
v_gene: TRBV4-2
j_gene: TRBJ2-1
CDR3aa: CASSPRGLAGSNEQFF
CDR3nt: TGTGCCAGCAGCCCAAGGGGGCTAGCGGGATCCAATGAGCAGTTCTTC

abundance: few
d_gene: -
v_gene: TRBV27
j_gene: TRBJ1-6
CDR3aa: CASSERTGTSYNSPLHF
CDR3nt: TGTGCCAGCAGTGAACGGACCGGGACGTCCTATAATTCACCCCTCCACTTT

abundance: -
d_gene: TRBD2
v_gene: TRBV15
j_gene: TRBJ2-3
CDR3aa: CATRNGLAGGFGSTDTQYF
CDR3nt: TGTGCCACCAGAAACGGACTAGCGGGAGGTTTTGGTAGCACAGATACGCAGTATTTT

abundance: -
d_gene: TRBD1
v_gene: TRBV20-1
j_gene: TRBJ1-1
CDR3aa: CSARGQDNTEAFF
CDR3nt: TGCAGTGCTAGGGGACAGGATAACACTGAAGCTTTCTTT

abundance: few
d_gene: TRBD1
v_gene: TRBV20-1
j_gene: TRBJ2-1
CDR3aa: CSAPTGLDEQFF
CDR3nt: TGCAGTGCCCCGACAGGGTTGGATGAGCAGTTCTTC

abundance: -
d_gene: -
v_gene: TRBV27
j_gene: TRBJ2-7
CDR3aa: CASSWTPHTYEQYF
CDR3nt: TGTGCCAGCAGTTGGACCCCTCATACCTACGAGCAGTACTTC

abundance: -
d_gene: TRBD1
v_gene: TRBV7-9
j_gene: TRBJ2-3
CDR3aa: CASSTDRRTDTQYF
CDR3nt: TGTGCCAGCAGCACGGACAGGCGCACAGATACGCAGTATTTT

abundance: many
d_gene: -
v_gene: TRBV20-1
j_gene: TRBJ1-2
CDR3aa: CSATFGGVNYGYTF
CDR3nt: TGCAGTGCTACCTTTGGAGGGGTTAACTATGGCTACACCTTC

abundance: few
d_gene: -
v_gene: TRBV7-3
j_gene: TRBJ2-1
CDR3aa: CASSLIGGSYNEQFF
CDR3nt: TGTGCCAGCAGCTTAATAGGAGGGTCCTACAATGAGCAGTTCTTC

abundance: many
d_gene: -
v_gene: TRBV10-3
j_gene: TRBJ2-6
CDR3aa: CAISNSSGANVLTF
CDR3nt: TGTGCCATCAGTAACTCCTCTGGGGCCAACGTCCTGACTTTC

abundance: few
d_gene: -
v_gene: TRBV20-1
j_gene: TRBJ2-5
CDR3aa: CSARVTTAWEKETQYF
CDR3nt: TGCAGTGCTAGAGTTACAACGGCGTGGGAAAAAGAGACCCAGTACTTC

abundance: many
d_gene: -
v_gene: TRBV12-3/TRBV12-4
j_gene: TRBJ2-1
CDR3aa: CASSRLQGIEQFF
CDR3nt: TGTGCCAGCAGCCGACTCCAGGGGATTGAGCAGTTCTTC

abundance: many
d_gene: TRBD2
v_gene: TRBV28
j_gene: TRBJ2-3
CDR3aa: CASSPRGDHTDTQYF
CDR3nt: TGTGCCAGCAGCCCCCGGGGGGACCACACAGATACGCAGTATTTT

abundance: -
d_gene: -
v_gene: TRBV11-2
j_gene: TRBJ1-1
CDR3aa: CASRTVRGRNTKAFF
CDR3nt: TGTGCCAGCAGAACAGTGAGAGGGAGGAACACTAAAGCTTTCTTT

abundance: few
d_gene: -
v_gene: TRBV9
j_gene: TRBJ2-7
CDR3aa: CASSGRSGSYEQYF
CDR3nt: TGTGCCAGCAGCGGACGTTCAGGGTCCTACGAGCAGTACTTC

abundance: few
d_gene: -
v_gene: TRBV13
j_gene: TRBJ1-2
CDR3aa: CASSLDSGSGYTF
CDR3nt: TGTGCCAGCAGCCTGGACAGTGGGTCTGGCTACACCTTC

abundance: -
d_gene: TRBD1
v_gene: TRBV5-1
j_gene: TRBJ2-2
CDR3aa: CASSPGTGPNTGELFF
CDR3nt: TGCGCCAGCAGCCCCGGGACAGGACCAAACACCGGGGAGCTGTTTTTT

abundance: few
d_gene: TRBD1
v_gene: TRBV6-5
j_gene: TRBJ2-1
CDR3aa: CASSYPTGGNEQFF
CDR3nt: TGTGCCAGCAGTTACCCTACAGGGGGCAATGAGCAGTTCTTC

abundance: -
d_gene: -
v_gene: TRBV28
j_gene: TRBJ1-2
CDR3aa: CASSRISYGYTF
CDR3nt: TGTGCCAGCAGTCGTATCTCCTATGGCTACACCTTC

abundance: few
d_gene: TRBD2
v_gene: TRBV7-8
j_gene: TRBJ2-2
CDR3aa: CASIKSGNGELFF
CDR3nt: TGTGCCAGCATCAAGAGCGGGAACGGGGAGCTGTTTTTT

abundance: -
d_gene: -
v_gene: TRBV5-6
j_gene: TRBJ2-2
CDR3aa: CASSFIVGGELFF
CDR3nt: TGTGCCAGCAGCTTCATTGTTGGCGGGGAGCTGTTTTTT

abundance: -
d_gene: TRBD1
v_gene: TRBV24-1
j_gene: TRBJ2-6
CDR3aa: CATSARGQSGANVLTF
CDR3nt: TGTGCCACCAGTGCTAGGGGGCAGTCTGGGGCCAACGTCCTGACTTTC

abundance: few
d_gene: -
v_gene: TRBV28
j_gene: TRBJ2-3
CDR3aa: CASSLGGVFADTQYF
CDR3nt: TGTGCCAGCAGTTTAGGAGGGGTTTTCGCAGATACGCAGTATTTT

abundance: few
d_gene: -
v_gene: TRBV11-2
j_gene: TRBJ1-1
CDR3aa: CASSRSAANTEAFF
CDR3nt: TGTGCCAGCAGTAGATCGGCGGCTAACACTGAAGCTTTCTTT

abundance: -
d_gene: TRBD1
v_gene: TRBV12-3/TRBV12-4
j_gene: TRBJ2-6
CDR3aa: CASSSLSGQGASGANVLTF
CDR3nt: TGTGCCAGCAGCTCCCTCTCGGGACAGGGGGCTTCTGGGGCCAACGTCCTGACTTTC

abundance: -
d_gene: -
v_gene: TRBV20-1
j_gene: TRBJ1-4
CDR3aa: CSARDPGGTNEKLFF
CDR3nt: TGCAGTGCTAGAGATCCTGGGGGGACTAATGAAAAACTGTTTTTT

abundance: few
d_gene: TRBD1
v_gene: TRBV28
j_gene: TRBJ1-4
CDR3aa: CASSLFGTGKEKLFF
CDR3nt: TGTGCCAGCAGTTTATTTGGGACAGGGAAGGAAAAACTGTTTTTT

abundance: many
d_gene: -
v_gene: TRBV20-1
j_gene: TRBJ1-6
CDR3aa: CSARDTYNSPLHF
CDR3nt: TGCAGTGCTAGGGACACCTATAATTCACCCCTCCACTTT

abundance: many
d_gene: -
v_gene: TRBV12-3/TRBV12-4
j_gene: TRBJ2-3
CDR3aa: CASSSVGRVDTQYF
CDR3nt: TGTGCCAGCAGTTCCGTGGGGCGGGTAGATACGCAGTATTTT

abundance: -
d_gene: TRBD2
v_gene: TRBV5-1
j_gene: TRBJ2-3
CDR3aa: CASRTSGGSTDTQYF
CDR3nt: TGCGCCAGCAGAACTAGCGGGGGTAGCACAGATACGCAGTATTTT

abundance: -
d_gene: TRBD2
v_gene: TRBV5-1
j_gene: TRBJ2-5
CDR3aa: CASSSGGRAETQYF
CDR3nt: TGCGCCAGCAGCTCTGGCGGGAGGGCCGAGACCCAGTACTTC

abundance: many
d_gene: -
v_gene: TRBV27
j_gene: TRBJ2-6
CDR3aa: CASSPLSGANVLTF
CDR3nt: TGTGCCAGCAGTCCCCTCTCTGGGGCCAACGTCCTGACTTTC

abundance: many
d_gene: -
v_gene: TRBV27
j_gene: TRBJ1-2
CDR3aa: CASSLAGANPGYTF
CDR3nt: TGTGCCAGCAGTCTCGCAGGGGCTAACCCTGGCTACACCTTC

abundance: few
d_gene: -
v_gene: TRBV7-8
j_gene: TRBJ1-1
CDR3aa: CASSLWTTGAEAFF
CDR3nt: TGTGCCAGCAGCTTATGGACCACCGGGGCTGAAGCTTTCTTT

abundance: many
d_gene: -
v_gene: TRBV20-1
j_gene: TRBJ1-1
CDR3aa: CSAQPRTEAFF
CDR3nt: TGCAGTGCTCAACCTAGAACTGAAGCTTTCTTT

abundance: -
d_gene: -
v_gene: TRBV19
j_gene: TRBJ1-1
CDR3aa: CASSISGVRSNTEAFF
CDR3nt: TGTGCCAGTAGTATATCCGGGGTAAGATCTAACACTGAAGCTTTCTTT

abundance: -
d_gene: TRBD1
v_gene: TRBV12-3/TRBV12-4
j_gene: TRBJ2-5
CDR3aa: CTCSFRWRQGFRPETQYF
CDR3nt: TGTACCTGCAGCTTTAGATGGAGACAGGGTTTTAGGCCAGAGACCCAGTACTTC

abundance: many
d_gene: -
v_gene: TRBV5-1
j_gene: TRBJ2-5
CDR3aa: CASSLGQRAETQYF
CDR3nt: TGCGCCAGCAGCTTGGGACAGAGGGCAGAGACCCAGTACTTC

abundance: many
d_gene: -
v_gene: TRBV6-5
j_gene: TRBJ1-2
CDR3aa: CASSYTTGRNYGYTF
CDR3nt: TGTGCCAGCAGTTATACGACAGGCCGGAACTATGGCTACACCTTC

abundance: few
d_gene: TRBD2
v_gene: TRBV6-5
j_gene: TRBJ2-1
CDR3aa: CASSYSPGLAGNEQFF
CDR3nt: TGTGCCAGCAGTTACTCTCCGGGACTAGCGGGAAATGAGCAGTTCTTC

abundance: -
d_gene: -
v_gene: TRBV20-1
j_gene: TRBJ1-2
CDR3aa: CSARGREANYGYTF
CDR3nt: TGCAGTGCTAGAGGGCGTGAGGCTAACTATGGCTACACCTTC

abundance: -
d_gene: -
v_gene: TRBV28
j_gene: TRBJ1-6
CDR3aa: CASSLKDSPLHF
CDR3nt: TGTGCCAGCAGTCTGAAAGACTCACCCCTCCACTTT

abundance: -
d_gene: TRBD1
v_gene: TRBV4-1
j_gene: TRBJ2-1
CDR3aa: CASNRDSSYNEQFF
CDR3nt: TGCGCCAGCAACCGGGACAGCTCCTACAATGAGCAGTTCTTC

abundance: few
d_gene: -
v_gene: TRBV20-1
j_gene: TRBJ2-3
CDR3aa: CSARKPGRAEDTQYF
CDR3nt: TGCAGTGCTAGAAAGCCGGGACGGGCAGAGGATACGCAGTATTTT

abundance: few
d_gene: TRBD2
v_gene: TRBV20-1
j_gene: TRBJ2-5
CDR3aa: CSASLRGAFETQYF
CDR3nt: TGCAGTGCTAGCTTGCGGGGGGCGTTTGAGACCCAGTACTTC

abundance: many
d_gene: -
v_gene: TRBV6-2/TRBV6-3
j_gene: TRBJ2-2
CDR3aa: CASSAGTSNTGELFF
CDR3nt: TGTGCCAGCAGTGCCGGGACTTCGAACACCGGGGAGCTGTTTTTT

abundance: few
d_gene: -
v_gene: TRBV7-2
j_gene: TRBJ1-5
CDR3aa: CASSFWGIGQPQHF
CDR3nt: TGTGCCAGCAGCTTTTGGGGAATTGGGCAGCCCCAGCATTTT

abundance: -
d_gene: -
v_gene: TRBV3-1
j_gene: TRBJ1-2
CDR3aa: CASSQVYRVGNYGYTF
CDR3nt: TGTGCCAGCAGCCAAGTATACAGGGTGGGTAACTATGGCTACACCTTC

abundance: -
d_gene: -
v_gene: TRBV3-1
j_gene: TRBJ2-2
CDR3aa: CASSQEGPRVGGELFF
CDR3nt: TGTGCCAGCAGCCAAGAGGGGCCCAGGGTAGGCGGGGAGCTGTTTTTT

abundance: -
d_gene: TRBD1
v_gene: TRBV12-3/TRBV12-4
j_gene: TRBJ2-7
CDR3aa: CASISRRQGHEQYF
CDR3nt: TGTGCCAGCATTTCGCGGAGACAGGGGCACGAGCAGTACTTC

abundance: many
d_gene: -
v_gene: TRBV29-1
j_gene: TRBJ2-3
CDR3aa: CSVPPPLLADTDTQYF
CDR3nt: TGCAGCGTGCCTCCACCTCTACTAGCAGACACAGATACGCAGTATTTT

abundance: -
d_gene: TRBD2
v_gene: TRBV5-1
j_gene: TRBJ2-5
CDR3aa: CASSLEGLMETQYF
CDR3nt: TGCGCCAGCAGCTTGGAGGGACTAATGGAGACCCAGTACTTC

abundance: -
d_gene: TRBD2
v_gene: TRBV5-6
j_gene: TRBJ2-1
CDR3aa: CASSFAGVANEQFF
CDR3nt: TGTGCCAGCAGTTTTGCGGGAGTGGCCAATGAGCAGTTCTTC

abundance: -
d_gene: TRBD1
v_gene: TRBV19
j_gene: TRBJ2-4
CDR3aa: CASTPRRDRATNIQYF
CDR3nt: TGTGCCAGTACCCCCCGCCGAGACAGGGCGACGAACATTCAGTACTTC

abundance: few
d_gene: -
v_gene: TRBV7-8
j_gene: TRBJ2-5
CDR3aa: CASSLGQSGATQYF
CDR3nt: TGTGCCAGCAGCTTAGGACAGTCGGGAGCGACCCAGTACTTC

abundance: many
d_gene: TRBD2
v_gene: TRBV12-3/TRBV12-4
j_gene: TRBJ2-1
CDR3aa: CASSLSSGGNEQFF
CDR3nt: TGTGCCAGCAGTTTGTCTAGCGGGGGCAATGAGCAGTTCTTC